This T cell receptor beta chain was profiled in a study of blood T cell repertoires in COVID-19. Per the study methods: Amplification with reference gene primers provided the estimates of nucleated cell counts. Repertoires were generated with immunoSEQ multiplex PCR, while TCRdb's copy carries only in-frame clones and drops some. V, J and clone size reflect that table, while D and trimming were determined from the DNA. The table shows a few hundred thousand clones, with approximately 87% occurring only once. V shed 6 bases and J 0 bases; nucleotides not matched to a gene: 5. This CDR3 region has 14 residues. CDR1 and CDR2 (germline): GTSNPN, SVGIG (reference sequence).

The TCR was taken from a man aged 55-75 years with acute or convalescent COVID-19. The chain recombines TRBV30 with TRBJ1-3; 7 bases match TRBD1. Specimen: peripheral blood. DNA for the CDR3: TGTGCCTGCCTAGACAGGGACTCTGGAAACACCATATATTTT. This translates into CACLDRDSGNTIYF.